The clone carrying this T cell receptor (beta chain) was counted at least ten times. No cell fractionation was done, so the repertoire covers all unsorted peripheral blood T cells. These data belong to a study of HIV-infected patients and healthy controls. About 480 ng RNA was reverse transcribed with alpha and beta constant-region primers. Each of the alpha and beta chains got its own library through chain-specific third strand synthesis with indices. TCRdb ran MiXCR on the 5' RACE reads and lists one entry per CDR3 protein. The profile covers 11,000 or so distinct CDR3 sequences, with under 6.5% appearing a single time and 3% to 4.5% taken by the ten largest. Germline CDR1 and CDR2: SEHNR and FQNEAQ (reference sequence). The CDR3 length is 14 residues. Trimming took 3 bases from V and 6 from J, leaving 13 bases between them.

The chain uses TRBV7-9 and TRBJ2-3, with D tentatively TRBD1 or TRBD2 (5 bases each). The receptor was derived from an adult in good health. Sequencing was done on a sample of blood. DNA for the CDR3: TGTGCCAGCAGCTTTCGAGCCGGGGCGGATACGCAGTATTTT. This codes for CASSFRAGADTQYF.